These T cell receptor beta chains were read from a single sample in a study of blood T cell repertoires in COVID-19. The data were produced by immunoSEQ multiplex PCR, yet TCRdb's version contains in-frame clones alone and is incomplete. The sample records about 140,000 clones, about 84% being singletons. Sequences were obtained from peripheral blood. These receptor sequences come from a woman aged 50 to 65 with acute or convalescent COVID-19. CDR3s include the opening cysteine and the closing phenylalanine or tryptophan. A D gene is named only where the DNA matches it firmly. Clone size is given for some rows only: seen once, a few or many times, or a class if the clone is expanded.

j_gene	v_gene	d_gene	abundance	CDR3nt	CDR3aa
TRBJ1-4	TRBV2	TRBD1	NA	TGTGCCAGCAGAAGGACAGGGGGATCAACTAATGAAAAACTGTTTTTT	CASRRTGGSTNEKLFF
TRBJ2-5	TRBV28	NA	NA	TGTGCCAGCAGTTTAACCGCAGCAGCGCAAGGGAGGAGGACCCAGTACTTC	CASSLTAAAQGRRTQYF
TRBJ2-7	TRBV7-6	TRBD1	NA	TGTGCCAGCAGCTTAGATCCACAGGGGACAAATTACGAGCAGTACTTC	CASSLDPQGTNYEQYF
TRBJ1-1	TRBV5-5	NA	NA	TGTGCCAGCTCGGGACTGCTGAACACTGAAGCTTTCTTT	CASSGLLNTEAFF
TRBJ2-7	TRBV3-1/TRBV3-2	NA	NA	TGTGCCAGCAGCCAAAACGGGGGATCCGACGAGCAGTACTTC	CASSQNGGSDEQYF
TRBJ1-5	TRBV18	NA	once	TGTGCCAGCTCAGCCGCGGGGACGGATCAGCCCCAGCATTTT	CASSAAGTDQPQHF
TRBJ1-1	TRBV29-1	NA	NA	TGCAGCGTTTCTTCCCTCGTCGCTTTCTTT	CSVSSLVAFF
TRBJ1-5	TRBV19	NA	NA	TGTGCCAGTAAGGGCGATGCAGGGGAGATCAATCAGCCCCAGCATTTT	CASKGDAGEINQPQHF
TRBJ2-7	TRBV11-2	TRBD1	once	TGTGCCAGCAGCTTAGATACAACAGGGGACTACGAGCAGTACTTC	CASSLDTTGDYEQYF
TRBJ1-1	TRBV5-1	NA	few	TGCGCCAGCAGTAAAGGGGAGAACACTGAAGCTTTCTTT	CASSKGENTEAFF
TRBJ2-5	TRBV29-1	NA	NA	TGCAGCGCAGCCGGGCGGGGTGAAGAGACCCAGTACTTC	CSAAGRGEETQYF
TRBJ1-6	TRBV19	TRBD1	NA	TGTGCCAGCCCAGGTAAGACAGGGACCTTAAATTCACCCCTCCACTTT	CASPGKTGTLNSPLHF
TRBJ1-6	TRBV14	NA	few	TGTGCCAGCAGCCAGTCGCAGAATAATTCACCCCTCCACTTT	CASSQSQNNSPLHF
TRBJ2-1	TRBV12-5	TRBD1	NA	TGTGCTAGTGGTCAGTCCGGGACAGGAGTCTACAATGAGCAGTTCTTC	CASGQSGTGVYNEQFF
TRBJ2-3	TRBV5-1	NA	NA	TGCGCCAGCAGCCAACCACCGGGAATAAGAGCGGATACGCAGTATTTT	CASSQPPGIRADTQYF
TRBJ2-4	TRBV23-1	NA	NA	TGCGCCAGCCCTCGGAGCCCTGATAAAAACATTCAGTACTTC	CASPRSPDKNIQYF
TRBJ1-2	TRBV4-3	NA	NA	TGCGCCAGCAGCCAAGATTTGGAGGGCTATGGCTACACCTTC	CASSQDLEGYGYTF
TRBJ1-2	TRBV4-2	NA	NA	TGTGCCAGCAGCCAAGCGGTCGACAGTAACTATGGCTACACCTTC	CASSQAVDSNYGYTF
TRBJ1-2	TRBV5-4	TRBD1	NA	TGTGCCAGCAGCTCCCCGGTGGGACAGGGGGGGACAGCTAAAGATGGCTACACCTTC	CASSSPVGQGGTAKDGYTF
TRBJ1-4	TRBV6-2/TRBV6-3	NA	NA	TGTGCCAGCAGTTACTCAGAGGAAAAACTGTTTTTT	CASSYSEEKLFF
TRBJ1-6	TRBV19	NA	NA	TGTGCCAGTAGTCCTGGGGGGGGATCACCCCTCCACTTT	CASSPGGGSPLHF
TRBJ1-2	TRBV5-6	NA	NA	TGTGCCAGCAGCCCTTTGGTAGGGGTTGACTATGGCTACACCTTC	CASSPLVGVDYGYTF
TRBJ2-6	TRBV11-1	NA	once	TGTGCCAGCAGCGCTTTGACGGGGTCTGGGGCCAACGTCCTGACTTTC	CASSALTGSGANVLTF
TRBJ2-1	TRBV6-6	NA	NA	TGTGCCAGCAGTTACTCGATCTGGGGGCGCAATGAGCAGTTCTTC	CASSYSIWGRNEQFF
TRBJ2-3	TRBV3-1/TRBV3-2	NA	NA	TGTGCCAGCAGCCAAGACCCCGGCACAGATACGCAGTATTTT	CASSQDPGTDTQYF
TRBJ2-1	TRBV7-2	TRBD2	NA	TGTGCCAGCAGCTTACTGTGGCGATCGAGCGGGGGCCGCAATGAGCAGTTCTTC	CASSLLWRSSGGRNEQFF
TRBJ1-1	TRBV28	TRBD1	NA	TGTGCCACTAGGACAGGAGACTTGAACACTGAAGCTTTCTTT	CATRTGDLNTEAFF
TRBJ1-2	TRBV6-2/TRBV6-3	NA	few	TGTGCCAGCAGTTACTCGGGAAGCGGACTCTATGGCTACACCTTC	CASSYSGSGLYGYTF
TRBJ2-7	TRBV5-1	NA	few	TGCGCCAGCAGCTCCTCAGGGAATCAAAATGGCGAGCAGTACTTC	CASSSSGNQNGEQYF
TRBJ2-1	TRBV14	TRBD2	NA	TGTGCCAGCAGCCTCGGGACTAGCGGCTACAATGAGCAGTTCTTC	CASSLGTSGYNEQFF
TRBJ1-1	TRBV3-1/TRBV3-2	NA	NA	TGTGCCAGCAGCACGCAAACAGGACCCGCTGAAGCTTTCTTT	CASSTQTGPAEAFF
TRBJ1-2	TRBV9	NA	NA	TGTGCCAGCAGCGCCCAAGGGAGCGCGGACTATGGCTACACCTTC	CASSAQGSADYGYTF
TRBJ2-3	TRBV19	TRBD2	NA	TGTGCCAGTAGTCCTGGCGCGGGGGGGCTAGCAGATACGCAGTATTTT	CASSPGAGGLADTQYF
TRBJ1-1	TRBV5-1	TRBD1	few	TGCGCCAGCAGCGCACTACCGGGACAGGTGAACACTGAAGCTTTCTTT	CASSALPGQVNTEAFF
TRBJ2-4	TRBV6-1	TRBD2	NA	TGTGCCAGCAGTGAAGGCGGGGGAATGACGGCCAAAAACATTCAGTACTTC	CASSEGGGMTAKNIQYF
TRBJ1-6	TRBV4-2	TRBD1	NA	TGTGCCAGCAGCCAAGCTATTTCCGGGACAGGGATTTCACCCCTCCACTTT	CASSQAISGTGISPLHF
TRBJ1-6	TRBV23-1	NA	NA	TGCGCCAGCAGTCAATCGTTCAAGGGGGGGTCACCCCTCCACTTT	CASSQSFKGGSPLHF
TRBJ2-7	TRBV4-3	TRBD1	many	TGCGCCAGCAGCCAACTTGACAGGGGGCCCCACGAGCAGTACTTC	CASSQLDRGPHEQYF
TRBJ1-5	TRBV27	TRBD1	once	TGTGCCAGCAGCCGGACAGGACTAAATCAGCCCCAGCATTTT	CASSRTGLNQPQHF
TRBJ2-1	TRBV9	NA	NA	TGTGCCAGCAGCGTAGTACAGGGCTATGAGCAGTTCTTC	CASSVVQGYEQFF
TRBJ1-2	TRBV6-6	NA	NA	TGTGCCAGCAACCAAGGGACTGCTTTTGGCTACACCTTC	CASNQGTAFGYTF
TRBJ1-1	TRBV3-1/TRBV3-2	TRBD1	NA	TGTGCCAGCAGCCCAGGGGGCTTGAACACTGAAGCTTTCTTT	CASSPGGLNTEAFF
TRBJ2-2	TRBV5-1	NA	few	TGCGCCAGCGCAATCGAGATCACCGGGGAGCTGTTTTTT	CASAIEITGELFF
TRBJ2-3	TRBV11-2	NA	NA	TGTGCCAGCAGCCCTTGGGGCGGATCAGATACGCAGTATTTT	CASSPWGGSDTQYF
TRBJ1-2	TRBV6-5	NA	NA	TGTGCCAGCAGTTACTCTCCCGTGCCAGATGGCTACACCTTC	CASSYSPVPDGYTF
TRBJ2-5	TRBV5-1	NA	NA	TGCGCCAGCAGCCCCGAGGGGGGGGCTGGGGAGACCCAGTACTTC	CASSPEGGAGETQYF
TRBJ2-7	TRBV7-6	TRBD2	NA	TGTGCCAGCAGCCGGGGACTAGCGGGGGCCTACGAGCAGTACTTC	CASSRGLAGAYEQYF
TRBJ2-3	TRBV6-5	TRBD1	NA	TGTGCCAGCAGTTACGATCCGGGACAGGGGGCAGATACGCAGTATTTT	CASSYDPGQGADTQYF
TRBJ1-2	TRBV25-1	NA	NA	TGTGCCAGCAGTGTGGACTTTGGGAACTATGGCTACACCTTC	CASSVDFGNYGYTF
TRBJ2-7	TRBV29-1	NA	once	TGCAGCCTACCCCACAAGGCAGGACAACCCTACGAGCAGTACTTC	CSLPHKAGQPYEQYF